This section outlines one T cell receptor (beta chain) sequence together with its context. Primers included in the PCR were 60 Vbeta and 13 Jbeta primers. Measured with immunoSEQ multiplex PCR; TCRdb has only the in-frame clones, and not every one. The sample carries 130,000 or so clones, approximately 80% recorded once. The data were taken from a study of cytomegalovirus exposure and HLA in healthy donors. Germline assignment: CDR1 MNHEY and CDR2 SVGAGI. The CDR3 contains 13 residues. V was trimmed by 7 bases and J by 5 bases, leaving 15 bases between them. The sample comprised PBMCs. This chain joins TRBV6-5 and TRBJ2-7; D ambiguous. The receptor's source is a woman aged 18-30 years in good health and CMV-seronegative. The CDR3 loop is CASKDTPDDEQYF. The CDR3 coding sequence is TGTGCCAGCAAAGACACCCCAGACGACGAGCAGTACTTC.